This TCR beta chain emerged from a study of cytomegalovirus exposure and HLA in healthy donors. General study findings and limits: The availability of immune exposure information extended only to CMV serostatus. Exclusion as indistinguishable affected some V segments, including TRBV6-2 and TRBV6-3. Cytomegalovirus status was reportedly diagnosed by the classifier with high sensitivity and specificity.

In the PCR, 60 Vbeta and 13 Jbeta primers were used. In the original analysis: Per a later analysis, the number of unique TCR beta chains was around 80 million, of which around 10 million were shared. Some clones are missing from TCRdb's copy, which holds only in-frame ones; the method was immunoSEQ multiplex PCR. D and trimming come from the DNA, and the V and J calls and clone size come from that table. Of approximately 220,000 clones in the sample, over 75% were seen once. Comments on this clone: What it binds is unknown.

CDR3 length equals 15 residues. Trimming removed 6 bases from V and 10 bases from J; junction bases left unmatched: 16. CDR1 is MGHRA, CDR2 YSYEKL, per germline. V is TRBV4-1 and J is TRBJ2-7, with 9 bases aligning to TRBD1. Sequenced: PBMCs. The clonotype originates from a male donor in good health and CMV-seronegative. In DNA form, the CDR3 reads TGCGCCAGCAGTCCAGAGGGGACAGGGCAATCTTATCAGTACTTC. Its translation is CASSPEGTGQSYQYF.